Presented here are 9 T cell receptor beta chains from one specimen sequenced in a study of blood T cell repertoires in COVID-19. TCRdb's copy holds only in-frame clones and misses some; the assay was immunoSEQ multiplex PCR. The data hold around 300,000 clones, with 70% to 90% observed a single time. Sequencing input: peripheral blood. These receptors all come from a woman in her 30s with active or convalescent COVID-19.

The CDR3 region has the DNA TGTGCCAGCAGCTTAGCCGGCAGGGCGGAGCAGTACTTC. Its translation: CASSLAGRAEQYF. This chain links TRBV7-2 with TRBJ2-7; maybe TRBD1 (5 bases). Germline V gene sequence: CDR1 SGHTA, CDR2 FQGNSA. V dropped 0 bases and J dropped 7 bases, with 10 bases sitting between them. The CDR3 runs 13 residues. Full variable domain (outside the CDR3, taken from reference TRBV7-2 and TRBJ2-7): GAGVSQSPSNKVTEKGKDVELRCDPISGHTALYWYRQSLGQGLEFLIYFQGNSAPDKSGLPSDRFSAERTGGSVSTLTIQRTQQEDSAVYLCASSLAGRAEQYFGPGTRLTVT.

This sequence joins TRBV7-8 and TRBJ1-3; unclear D gene. The length of the CDR3 is 13 residues. Germline CDR1 SGHVS, CDR2 FQNEAQ. V was pared by 1 base and J by 3 bases, with 4 bases between. Written as DNA, the CDR3 is TGTGCCAGCAGCTTAGTTCATGGAAACACCATATATTTT. Its protein is CASSLVHGNTIYF.

The V call is TRBV28, the J call TRBJ2-7; TRBD2 might be the D (5 bases). Germline assignment: CDR1 MDHEN and CDR2 SYDVKM. The length of the CDR3 is 12 residues. V was cut by 3 bases and J by 6 bases, with 9 bases left in between. The CDR3, as DNA: TGTGCCAGCAGTTTGGGGAGCAGCGAGCAGTACTTC. Protein sequence: CASSLGSSEQYF.

The gene calls are TRBV19 and TRBJ2-5, with D tentatively TRBD2 (5 bases). Trimming removed 7 bases from V and 5 bases from J, with 14 bases in between. The CDR3 consists of 13 residues. Germline V gene data show CDR1 as LNHDA and CDR2 as SQIVND (reference sequence). CDR3 amino acids: CASNSGLQETQYF. The DNA of the CDR3 is TGTGCCAGTAATTCGGGGTTGCAGGAGACCCAGTACTTC.

J is TRBJ2-5 and V is TRBV18; no definite D call. CDR1 and CDR2 from the germline V gene are KGHSH and LQKENI. V was cut by 1 base and J by 5 bases, with 14 bases left in between. The CDR3 has 15 residues. This CDR3 reads CASSPLSDNRETQYF. In DNA form, the CDR3 reads TGTGCCAGCTCACCACTTTCTGACAACCGGGAGACCCAGTACTTC.

This sequence joins TRBV30 and TRBJ1-2; D unclear. In germline, CDR1 is GTSNPN, CDR2 SVGIG (reference sequence). Trimming stripped 3 bases from V and 1 base from J, with 6 bases between. The CDR3 consists of 12 residues. The CDR3 DNA follows: TGTGCCTGGAGGTTCCGTAACTATGGCTACACCTTC. Amino acid sequence: CAWRFRNYGYTF. Using reference TRBV30 and TRBJ1-2 for the parts outside the CDR3, the full variable domain is SQTIHQWPATLVQPVGSPLSLECTVEGTSNPNLYWYRQAAGRGLQLLFYSVGIGQISSEVPQNLSASRPQDRQFILSSKKLLLSDSGFYLCAWRFRNYGYTFGSGTRLTVV.

This rearrangement joins TRBV28 to TRBJ2-1; D gene unclear. Germline CDR1 MDHEN, CDR2 SYDVKM. The CDR3 totals 14 residues. With 5 bases removed from V and 1 base from J, the gap between germline ends came to 9 bases. The CDR3 reads CASSAVGSYNEQFF. The CDR3 DNA reads TGTGCCAGCAGTGCGGTCGGTTCCTACAATGAGCAGTTCTTC.

This clone occurred a few times. The chain carries TRBV5-4 and TRBJ1-6; no reliable D call. This CDR3 has 14 residues. V lost 1 base, J lost 10 bases, and 12 bases lay in between. Germline assignment: CDR1 SGHNT and CDR2 YYREEE (reference sequence). The CDR3: CASSLFGVPSPLHF. The CDR3 coding sequence is TGTGCCAGCAGCTTGTTCGGGGTTCCATCACCCCTCCACTTT.

J is TRBJ2-2 and V is TRBV5-5; D is unclear. The CDR3 is 17 residues long. Germline loops: CDR1 SGHKS, CDR2 YYEKEE (reference sequence). Trimming removed 4 bases from V and 1 base from J, with 17 bases in between. The CDR3: CASSPVGLVLNTGELFF. CDR3 coding DNA: TGTGCCAGCAGCCCCGTTGGTTTAGTTTTGAACACCGGGGAGCTGTTTTTT. Supplemented by reference TRBV5-5 and TRBJ2-2, the full variable domain reads DAGVTQSPTHLIKTRGQQVTLRCSPISGHKSVSWYQQVLGQGPQFIFQYYEKEERGRGNFPDRFSARQFPNYSSELNVNALLLGDSALYLCASSPVGLVLNTGELFFGEGSRLTVL.